The 15 T cell receptor beta chains listed next were all sequenced from one sample in a study of shared clonotypes between healthy human individuals. TCRdb's copy holds only in-frame clones and misses some; the assay was immunoSEQ multiplex PCR. The sample shows under 1,100,000 clones, around 82% of them seen only once. Input material: memory CD4+ T cells from PBMCs. Subset defined: CD45RA-negative fraction. These receptors were taken from a man aged 18 to 35 in good health. Some clones in this sample may be carry-over from other donors' samples.

The rearrangement uses TRBV10-1 and TRBJ2-3, with 8 nucleotides matching TRBD2. The junction had 3 bases not matched to a gene; V was cut back by 3 bases and J by 1 base. The germline gives CDR1 WNHNN, CDR2 SYGVQD (reference sequence). CDR3 length: 15 amino acids. Here the CDR3 reads CASSDGRGGTDTQYF. CDR3 nucleotides: TGCGCCAGCAGTGACGGGAGGGGCGGCACAGATACGCAGTATTTT.

The table lists this clone with a count of one. The chain combines TRBV9 with TRBJ1-2; 7 bases line up with TRBD1. The CDR3 runs 14 residues. Germline CDR1 SGDLS, CDR2 YYNGEE. V trimming: 4 bases; J trimming: 7 bases; junction bases outside the gene matches: 10. CDR3 loop: CASSYEGQESGYTF. DNA for the CDR3: TGTGCCAGCAGCTACGAAGGACAGGAGAGTGGCTACACCTTC.

This chain joins TRBV7-9 and TRBJ1-2; no firm D call. The CDR3 runs to 13 residues. Germline V gives CDR1 SEHNR, CDR2 FQNEAQ (reference sequence). Trimming took off 1 base at V and 4 bases at J, with 7 bases between the two ends. CDR3 coding DNA: TGTGCCAGCAGCTTAGGAGAGTCCTATGGCTACACCTTC. Its translation: CASSLGESYGYTF. The complete variable domain, with remaining parts taken from reference TRBV7-9 and TRBJ1-2, reads DTGVSQNPRHKITKRGQNVTFRCDPISEHNRLYWYRQTLGQGPEFLTYFQNEAQLEKSRLLSDRFSAERPKGSFSTLEIQRTEQGDSAMYLCASSLGESYGYTFGSGTRLTVV.

V gene TRBV7-9 combines with J gene TRBJ2-7; 7 bases align to TRBD2. V lost 5 bases, J lost 6 bases, and 13 bases stayed unmatched. CDR3 length: 15 amino acids. Germline V gene data show CDR1 as SEHNR and CDR2 as FQNEAQ (reference sequence). Written as DNA, the CDR3 is TGTGCCAGCAGCGCCCACTGGGCAGCGGGATCCGAGCAGTACTTC. It is translated as CASSAHWAAGSEQYF.

The chain carries TRBV9 and TRBJ1-5; D is unresolved. The CDR3 runs to 16 residues. Trimming shortened V by 4 bases and J by 5 bases, and 19 bases separated the two germline ends. Germline CDR1 reads SGDLS; CDR2 reads YYNGEE. The CDR3 bases are TGTGCCAGCAGCCCAGCGGGAGACCCAAGCTATCAGCCCCAGCATTTT. Translated, it gives CASSPAGDPSYQPQHF.

CDR3 nucleotides: TGTGCCAGCAGCTTTAGCGGGAGGGCCTATGAGACCCAGTACTTC. Amino acid sequence: CASSFSGRAYETQYF. The V gene is TRBV11-3, the J gene TRBJ2-5; 11 bases fit TRBD2. The ends lost 3 bases at V and 5 bases at J; junction bases unmatched: 5. The CDR3 runs to 15 residues. Germline lookup yields CDR1 SGHNT and CDR2 YENEEA.

This clone was observed a handful of times. The chain recombines TRBV11-3 with TRBJ2-1; the D is unclear. Trimming stripped 0 bases from V and 11 bases from J, with 8 bases between. The CDR3 spans 12 residues. Germline CDR1 is SGHNT and CDR2 is YENEEA. CDR3 sequence (DNA): TGTGCCAGCAGCTTAGAATCGGGTCAGCAGTTCTTC. This encodes CASSLESGQQFF.

This sequence joins TRBV5-6 and TRBJ2-7; TRBD1 is a possible D gene (6 bases). CDR1 is SGHDT and CDR2 is YYEEEE in the germline V gene. With 1 base removed from V and 2 bases from J, the gap between germline ends came to 10 bases. The CDR3 runs to 14 residues. In nucleotides, the CDR3 is TGTGCCAGCAGCTTGTCCGGGACAACCTACGAGCAGTACTTC. This encodes CASSLSGTTYEQYF.

V is TRBV10-2 and J is TRBJ1-5; 7 positions match TRBD1. The CDR3 sequence is 12 residues long. Trimming at V came to 8 bases and at J to 7 bases, leaving 5 bases not matched to a gene. Per germline, CDR1 WSHSY and CDR2 SAAADI. The CDR3, as DNA: TGCGCCAGCGGGGACAGTCAGCAGCCCCAGCATTTT. Amino acid sequence: CASGDSQQPQHF.

Comments on this clone: The junction does not match germline at one end; this may be a read error. The rearrangement joins TRBV5-8 to TRBJ2-7; TRBD2 might be the D (6 bases). This CDR3 has 15 amino acids. CDR1 and CDR2 (germline): SGHTS, YDEGEE. The DNA for the CDR3 is TGTACCAGCAGCCTCGGGTTCAGGGAGGAGGGCGAGCAGTACTTC. It codes for CTSSLGFREEGEQYF.

The V call is TRBV9, the J call TRBJ1-4; unclear D gene. The CDR3 loop spans 13 amino acids. Germline assignment: CDR1 SGDLS and CDR2 YYNGEE. The V end lost 2 bases, the J end lost 6 bases, and 8 bases lay between the germline ends. The CDR3 sequence: CASSVSEDEKLFF. The CDR3 region has the DNA TGTGCCAGCAGCGTTTCCGAGGATGAAAAACTGTTTTTT.

This clone was counted at least ten times. The V call is TRBV6-1, the J call TRBJ2-5; D possibly uses TRBD1 or TRBD2 (7 bases each). Germline V lookup: CDR1 MNHNS, CDR2 SASEGT. V dropped 7 bases and J dropped 4 bases, with 19 bases sitting between them. There are 15 residues in the CDR3. CDR3 DNA: TGTGCCAGCAACTTGGACAGGCGGGAGAGAGAGACCCAGTACTTC. It encodes CASNLDRRERETQYF.

The chain combines TRBV7-2 with TRBJ2-1; maybe TRBD2 (6 bases). This CDR3 contains 16 residues. The germline gives CDR1 SGHTA, CDR2 FQGNSA. The V end was cut by 1 base, the J end by 0 bases, with 10 bases between. Here the CDR3 reads CASSLGGISSYNEQFF. CDR3 sequence (DNA): TGTGCCAGCAGCTTAGGCGGGATTAGCTCCTACAATGAGCAGTTCTTC.

The CDR3 reads CASRHLGTSTDTQYF. CDR3 in DNA: TGTGCCAGTAGGCACCTTGGGACGAGCACAGATACGCAGTATTTT. This chain joins TRBV19 and TRBJ2-3; D may correspond to TRBD1 or TRBD2 (5 bases each). V shed 6 bases and J shed 0 bases, with 13 bases lying between them. The CDR3 loop spans 15 amino acids. Germline values: CDR1 LNHDA, CDR2 SQIVND (reference sequence).

The chain recombines TRBV30 with TRBJ1-6; no clear D gene. The CDR3 loop spans 15 amino acids. With 0 bases removed from V and 8 bases from J, the gap between germline ends came to 14 bases. From germline, CDR1 is GTSNPN and CDR2 SVGIG (reference sequence). CDR3 residues: CAWSVWRVRDSPLHF. CDR3 nucleotide sequence: TGTGCCTGGAGTGTATGGAGGGTACGGGATTCACCCCTCCACTTT.